Sequencing of this T cell receptor beta chain was carried out in a study of T-cell memory formation after mild COVID-19. CDR3 length: 14 amino acids. Per germline, CDR1 MNHEY and CDR2 SVGEGT. V lost 8 bases to trimming and J lost 8 bases, with 18 bases between them. TCRdb ran MiXCR on the 5' RACE reads and lists one entry per CDR3 protein. The sample includes about 360,000 distinct CDR3 sequences, about 15% seen only once; the top ten take around a fifth. In the case of this clonotype: Its antigen is not known.

Study-wide results and limits: For contracting clones, CD4+ ones sat mainly in CM and EM, CD8+ in EMRA.

The specimen was PBMCs or a T cell subset sorted from them (not recorded which). This clonotype was sampled from a man in his late teens or twenties who had mild COVID-19 (a few samples of this study predate the infection). Cell type and time point are not known. The rearrangement links TRBV6-2 or TRBV6-3 to TRBJ1-4; D is uncertain. CDR3 residues: CASSPMSSYEKLFF. The CDR3 coding sequence is TGTGCCAGCTCCCCGATGTCATCATACGAAAAACTGTTTTTT.